This T cell receptor (beta chain) was sequenced during a study of shared clonotypes between healthy human individuals. Healthy HIV-negative adults without recent acute infections or vaccinations served as donors. Donors comprised only Caucasian adults living in Nashville, Tennessee. The CDR3 covers 14 residues. With 0 bases clipped from V and 7 bases from J, the junction kept 1 base outside the gene matches. Germline values: CDR1 SGHRS, CDR2 YFSETQ. Repertoires were generated with immunoSEQ multiplex PCR, while TCRdb's copy carries only in-frame clones and drops some. The table records 2 million to 2.5 million clones, 80% to 95% of them present only once. As to this clone: Additional DNA sequences in this sample encode the identical CDR3.

The source of this sequence is a young man in good health. Some clones in this sample may be carry-over from other donors' samples. The material sequenced was naive CD4+ T cells from PBMCs. Regarding subset: CD45RA+ positively selected. The chain combines TRBV5-1 with TRBJ1-4; 9 bases align to TRBD1. This chain's CDR3 is CASSLDRGREKLFF. In nucleotides, the CDR3 is TGCGCCAGCAGCTTGGACAGGGGGCGTGAAAAACTGTTTTTT. Full variable domain (outside the CDR3, taken from reference TRBV5-1 and TRBJ1-4): KAGVTQTPRYLIKTRGQQVTLSCSPISGHRSVSWYQQTPGQGLQFLFEYFSETQRNKGNFPGRFSGRQFSNSRSEMNVSTLELGDSALYLCASSLDRGREKLFFGSGTQLSVL.